The 31 T cell receptor beta chains below all came from one sample that was sequenced in a study of blood T cell repertoires in COVID-19. TCRdb keeps only in-frame clones here, not all; method: immunoSEQ multiplex PCR. The table records 320,000 or so clones, about 89% of them present only once. Sequences were obtained from PBMCs or T cells enriched from blood (not recorded which). These receptors originate from a man aged 60-69 years who had recovered from COVID-19.

DNA for the CDR3: TGTGCCAGCAGCAGGGAGGGGGCAACTAATGAAAAACTGTTTTTT. Translation gives CASSREGATNEKLFF. The chain is built from TRBV5-8 and TRBJ1-4; possible D gene TRBD1, 6 bases. Trimming cost V 4 bases and J 0 bases, with 10 bases left between them. Per the germline V gene, CDR1 is SGHTS and CDR2 is YDEGEE. This CDR3 is 15 amino acids long.

The chain has TRBV5-1 and TRBJ2-1, with TRBD2 matching over 9 bases. Germline loops: CDR1 SGHRS, CDR2 YFSETQ. The CDR3 has 18 residues. Trimming cost V 5 bases and J 10 bases; bases outside gene matches: 22. The DNA of the CDR3 is TGCGCCAGCAGTAGAGGTATTAGCGGGAGTGTGCCTGTGGAAGAGCAGTTCTTC. Its translation is CASSRGISGSVPVEEQFF.

This chain uses TRBV7-2 with TRBJ2-1, with TRBD2 identical over 7 bases. Germline loops: CDR1 SGHTA, CDR2 FQGNSA. This CDR3 is 15 amino acids long. Germline trimming cut 5 bases from V and 9 bases from J; bases unmatched to any gene: 13. CDR3 nucleotides: TGTGCCAGCAGCCTCCAAGCGGGGCCTACGGGTGAGCAGTTCTTC. Translation: CASSLQAGPTGEQFF.

This clone showed up just once. CDR3 DNA sequence: TGTGCCAGTAGCCCCCTGCCTTCGGTCCACGAGCAGTACTTC. Translated, it gives CASSPLPSVHEQYF. This chain joins TRBV19 and TRBJ2-7; D is unresolved. This CDR3 is built from 14 residues. The germline gives CDR1 LNHDA, CDR2 SQIVND (reference sequence). The V and J ends lost 6 bases and 5 bases respectively, with 17 bases between them.

This rearrangement joins TRBV7-9 to TRBJ2-7, with 7 bases that match TRBD1. Germline V lookup: CDR1 SEHNR, CDR2 FQNEAQ (reference sequence). J was trimmed by 2 bases and V by 3 bases; bases with no gene match: 13. This CDR3 spans 17 amino acids. The DNA for the CDR3 is TGTGCCAGCAGCTTTGAGCCCGGGACAGTATCAACCTACGAGCAGTACTTC. This sequence encodes CASSFEPGTVSTYEQYF.

Concerning this clone: Within the sample, other DNA sequences also encode this same CDR3. The chain is built from TRBV5-1 and TRBJ1-2; 10 bases fit TRBD1. V lost 0 bases, J lost 6 bases, and 2 bases stayed unmatched. Germline V gene sequence: CDR1 SGHRS, CDR2 YFSETQ. The CDR3 consists of 14 residues. The CDR3 DNA reads TGCGCCAGCAGCTTGGGGACAGGGGGAAATGGCTACACCTTC. Protein sequence: CASSLGTGGNGYTF.

This rearrangement joins TRBV5-6 to TRBJ1-2; weak D call: TRBD1 (6 bases). The CDR3 is made up of 15 amino acids. From germline, CDR1 is SGHDT and CDR2 YYEEEE. V lost 6 bases and J lost 0, with 15 bases in between. The CDR3 coding sequence is TGTGCCAGCACCAAAACCGGGACAACTAACTATGGCTACACCTTC. Translated, it gives CASTKTGTTNYGYTF.

The V call is TRBV24-1, the J call TRBJ2-3; 10 nucleotides match TRBD2. The germline CDR1 and CDR2 sequences are KGHDR and SFDVKD. The CDR3 runs 14 residues. Trimming took 12 bases from V and 2 from J; bases not matched to a gene: 7. Here the CDR3 reads CAARTSGSTDTQYF. CDR3 bases: TGTGCCGCCCGGACTAGCGGCTCCACAGATACGCAGTATTTT.

The gene calls are TRBV6-5 and TRBJ1-3; D is perhaps TRBD1 (6 bases). Germline V lookup: CDR1 MNHEY, CDR2 SVGAGI. The CDR3 has 14 residues. V lost 6 bases and J lost 9, with 18 bases in between. The CDR3 coding sequence is TGTGCCAGCAGCCGGGACACCCGGGAGGGCACCATATATTTT. Amino acids: CASSRDTREGTIYF.

This chain links TRBV18 with TRBJ2-1; possible D gene TRBD2, 6 bases. The CDR3 consists of 16 residues. V was shortened by 0 bases and J by 8 bases, with 17 bases between the two germline ends. CDR1 is KGHSH, CDR2 LQKENI, per germline. DNA of the CDR3: TGTGCCAGCTCACCACCGGGCGGGACTCACGGCGATGAGCAGTTCTTC. Translating it yields CASSPPGGTHGDEQFF.

The chain recombines TRBV27 with TRBJ1-5, with 7 bases lining up with TRBD1. This CDR3 has 14 amino acids. Germline lookup yields CDR1 MNHEY and CDR2 SMNVEV (reference sequence). V shed 4 bases, J shed 5 bases, and the junction held 5 bases outside the gene matches. CDR3 in amino acids: CASSSLQGHQPQHF. In nucleotides, the CDR3 is TGTGCCAGCAGTTCACTACAGGGGCATCAGCCCCAGCATTTT.

The V and J genes are TRBV7-2 and TRBJ2-7, with a weak D call TRBD2 (5 bases). CDR1 and CDR2 (germline): SGHTA, FQGNSA. V was clipped by 2 bases and J by 3 bases, with 8 bases between them. This CDR3 spans 13 amino acids. The CDR3: CASSLLADYEQYF. DNA for the CDR3: TGTGCCAGCAGCTTACTAGCCGACTACGAGCAGTACTTC.

V is TRBV7-2 and J is TRBJ1-1, with D uncertain. The CDR3 runs to 14 residues. Between the trimmed V and J ends, which lost 3 bases and 4 bases, there was a span of 12 bases. Germline CDR1 reads SGHTA; CDR2 reads FQGNSA. This CDR3 reads CASSFRLEGTEAFF. In DNA, the CDR3 is TGTGCCAGCAGCTTCAGACTAGAGGGCACTGAAGCTTTCTTT.

The rearrangement joins TRBV5-4 to TRBJ2-7, with D possibly being TRBD1 (6 bases). The length of the CDR3 is 13 residues. The V end lost 4 bases, the J end lost 4 bases, and 12 bases lay between the germline ends. Per germline, CDR1 SGHNT and CDR2 YYREEE (reference sequence). CDR3 nucleotides: TGTGCCAGCAGCCCTAATCAGGGGTACGAGCAGTACTTC. As protein: CASSPNQGYEQYF.

The V and J genes are TRBV15 and TRBJ2-5, with D possibly TRBD1 on 6 matching bases. V gave up 0 bases and J gave up 5 bases, with 16 bases separating them. The germline gives CDR1 LNHNV, CDR2 YYDKDF (reference sequence). The length of the CDR3 is 16 residues. In DNA, the CDR3 is TGTGCCACCAGCAGAGATTGGACAGCCTTTTGGGAGACCCAGTACTTC. This sequence encodes CATSRDWTAFWETQYF. The full variable domain, its missing parts supplied by reference TRBV15 and TRBJ2-5, is DAMVIQNPRYQVTQFGKPVTLSCSQTLNHNVMYWYQQKSSQAPKLLFHYYDKDFNNEADTPDNFQSRRPNTSFCFLDIRSPGLGDTAMYLCATSRDWTAFWETQYFGPGTRLLVL.

The J gene is TRBJ1-4, the V gene TRBV7-6; D unresolved. V was shortened by 5 bases and J by 8 bases, with 9 bases between the two germline ends. The CDR3 loop spans 12 amino acids. Germline CDR1 SGHVS, CDR2 FNYEAQ. The CDR3 reads CASSPGGEKLFF. In nucleotides, the CDR3 is TGTGCCAGCAGCCCCGGAGGGGAAAAACTGTTTTTT. The full variable domain, in which reference TRBV7-6 and TRBJ1-4 provide the parts outside the CDR3, is GAGVSQSPRYKVTKRGQDVALRCDPISGHVSLYWYRQALGQGPEFLTYFNYEAQQDKSGLPNDRFSAERPEGSISTLTIQRTEQRDSAMYRCASSPGGEKLFFGSGTQLSVL.

V gene TRBV4-1 combines with J gene TRBJ2-1; 9 bases are shared with TRBD2. J gave up 6 bases and V 5 bases, and 14 bases lay outside the gene matches. The CDR3 has 17 amino acids. The germline gives CDR1 MGHRA, CDR2 YSYEKL. The CDR3 spells CASSFRVAGVTTNEQFF. CDR3 sequence (DNA): TGCGCCAGCAGCTTCCGGGTAGCGGGAGTTACTACCAATGAGCAGTTCTTC.

V gene TRBV9 combines with J gene TRBJ1-2; 7 bases map to TRBD1. There are 16 residues in the CDR3. The V gene's germline CDR1 is SGDLS and CDR2 YYNGEE. The trim removed 6 bases at V and 2 bases at J, leaving 13 bases unmatched. DNA of the CDR3: TGTGCCAGCACCCTGGGGACAGCCTCTAGCAACTATGGCTACACCTTC. Translating gives CASTLGTASSNYGYTF. Full variable domain (rest looked up from reference TRBV9 and TRBJ1-2): DSGVTQTPKHLITATGQRVTLRCSPRSGDLSVYWYQQSLDQGLQFLIQYYNGEERAKGNILERFSAQQFPDLHSELNLSSLELGDSALYFCASTLGTASSNYGYTFGSGTRLTVV.

The chain uses TRBV5-1 and TRBJ2-7; TRBD1 matches at 9 bases. V was clipped by 4 bases and J by 2 bases; unmatched bases: 10. The CDR3 contains 16 residues. Germline V CDR1 and CDR2: SGHRS, YFSETQ. This CDR3 reads CASSVVPGTGTYEQYF. The DNA for the CDR3 is TGCGCCAGCAGCGTGGTTCCCGGGACAGGGACCTACGAGCAGTACTTC.

There are a few counts of this clone. This chain uses TRBV6-5 with TRBJ2-7; 7 bases line up with TRBD1. CDR3 length equals 15 residues. V shed 5 bases, J shed 0 bases, and the junction held 7 bases outside the gene matches. The germline V gene encodes CDR1 MNHEY and CDR2 SVGAGI. CDR3 in amino acids: CASSKYGTDSYEQYF. For the CDR3, the DNA is TGTGCCAGCAGTAAATACGGGACAGACTCCTACGAGCAGTACTTC.

This chain uses TRBV5-1 with TRBJ2-7, with D maybe TRBD1 (6 bases). The CDR3 is 12 amino acids. V was clipped by 3 bases and J by 6 bases, with 10 bases between them. CDR1 and CDR2 from the germline V gene are SGHRS and YFSETQ. In DNA form, the CDR3 reads TGCGCCAGCAGCTCGACAGGTCCCGAGCAGTACTTC. Translated: CASSSTGPEQYF.

The chain couples TRBV19 to TRBJ1-2; D remains unclear. Germline V CDR1 and CDR2: LNHDA, SQIVND (reference sequence). This CDR3 region has 14 residues. V lost 4 bases and J 2 bases, leaving 11 bases between the germline ends. The CDR3 sequence is CASSTLASNYGYTF. In DNA form, the CDR3 reads TGTGCCAGTAGTACGCTAGCTTCGAACTATGGCTACACCTTC.

This chain connects TRBV6-5 to TRBJ2-7; 12 bases align to TRBD2. The CDR3 contains 16 residues. Germline CDR1 is MNHEY and CDR2 is SVGAGI. The V segment lost 4 bases and the J segment 3 bases; nucleotides outside the gene matches: 7. This chain's CDR3 is CASSSWTSGKVYEQYF. In DNA, the CDR3 is TGTGCCAGCAGTTCATGGACTAGCGGGAAGGTCTACGAGCAGTACTTC.

The chain employs TRBV5-1 and TRBJ2-7; D perhaps matches TRBD1 (5 bases). The CDR3 has 14 residues. Germline values: CDR1 SGHRS, CDR2 YFSETQ. The ends were cut back, 4 bases at V and 2 bases at J, with 13 bases in the middle. The CDR3 nucleotides read TGCGCCAGCAGCCCCCCGACAGCGACCTACGAGCAGTACTTC. Protein: CASSPPTATYEQYF. Variable domain in full (rest from reference TRBV5-1 and TRBJ2-7): KAGVTQTPRYLIKTRGQQVTLSCSPISGHRSVSWYQQTPGQGLQFLFEYFSETQRNKGNFPGRFSGRQFSNSRSEMNVSTLELGDSALYLCASSPPTATYEQYFGPGTRLTVT.

This clone appeared once. The V gene is TRBV5-1, the J gene TRBJ2-4; 7 nucleotides align to TRBD2. This CDR3 has 15 amino acids. Germline loops: CDR1 SGHRS, CDR2 YFSETQ. V was pared by 3 bases and J by 6 bases, with 9 bases of the junction left unmatched. DNA for the CDR3: TGCGCCAGCAGCTCTATAGCGGGCGCGGGAAACATTCAGTACTTC. Its protein product is CASSSIAGAGNIQYF.

The rearrangement uses TRBV30 and TRBJ1-2; D gene unclear. Per the germline V gene, CDR1 is GTSNPN and CDR2 is SVGIG (reference sequence). The CDR3 has 13 residues. V was clipped by 8 bases and J by 4 bases, with 17 bases between them. CDR3 DNA sequence: TGTGCCAGCACTACCATTTTCGGCTATGGCTACACCTTC. Its translation is CASTTIFGYGYTF. Drawing the rest from reference TRBV30 and TRBJ1-2, the complete variable domain is SQTIHQWPATLVQPVGSPLSLECTVEGTSNPNLYWYRQAAGRGLQLLFYSVGIGQISSEVPQNLSASRPQDRQFILSSKKLLLSDSGFYLCASTTIFGYGYTFGSGTRLTVV.

The gene calls are TRBV19 and TRBJ2-1; 12 bases line up with TRBD2. Germline V lookup: CDR1 LNHDA, CDR2 SQIVND (reference sequence). J gave up 9 bases and V 4 bases, and 16 bases lay outside the gene matches. The CDR3 has 18 amino acids. The CDR3 sequence is CASSTFTLGLAGRVEQFF. The DNA for the CDR3 is TGTGCCAGTAGTACCTTTACCTTAGGACTAGCGGGACGGGTTGAGCAGTTCTTC.

This clone was observed a handful of times. The V and J genes are TRBV12-3 or TRBV12-4 and TRBJ2-7; D not resolved. The CDR3 runs 12 residues. The ends were cut back, 8 bases at V and 0 bases at J, with 8 bases in the middle. CDR3 sequence: CASSPSSYEQYF. CDR3 DNA sequence: TGTGCCAGCTCCCCGAGCTCCTACGAGCAGTACTTC.

This clone appeared a single time. CDR3 loop: CASSLPTGTNEKLFF. The CDR3 DNA reads as TGTGCCAGCAGTTTACCAACCGGAACTAATGAAAAACTGTTTTTT. The chain has TRBV28 and TRBJ1-4; D not certain. Germline V gene data show CDR1 as MDHEN and CDR2 as SYDVKM. V was clipped by 2 bases and J by 1 base, with 8 bases between them. CDR3 length: 15 residues.

The chain recombines TRBV7-3 with TRBJ2-3; D remains ambiguous. The CDR3 is 14 residues long. Germline V CDR1 and CDR2: SGHTA, FQGTGA. Deletions cut 1 base from V and 1 base from J, with 6 bases between. CDR3 loop: CASSLMAGTDTQYF. DNA of the CDR3: TGTGCCAGCAGCTTAATGGCAGGCACAGATACGCAGTATTTT.

The J gene is TRBJ1-4, the V gene TRBV5-6; 9 nucleotides agree with TRBD1. This CDR3 is 15 amino acids long. Germline-derived CDR1 and CDR2 are SGHDT and YYEEEE. V was pared by 4 bases and J by 5 bases, with 6 bases of the junction left unmatched. CDR3 DNA: TGTGCCAGCAGCGAACAGGGGGCCCCGAATGAAAAACTGTTTTTT. Translation gives CASSEQGAPNEKLFF.